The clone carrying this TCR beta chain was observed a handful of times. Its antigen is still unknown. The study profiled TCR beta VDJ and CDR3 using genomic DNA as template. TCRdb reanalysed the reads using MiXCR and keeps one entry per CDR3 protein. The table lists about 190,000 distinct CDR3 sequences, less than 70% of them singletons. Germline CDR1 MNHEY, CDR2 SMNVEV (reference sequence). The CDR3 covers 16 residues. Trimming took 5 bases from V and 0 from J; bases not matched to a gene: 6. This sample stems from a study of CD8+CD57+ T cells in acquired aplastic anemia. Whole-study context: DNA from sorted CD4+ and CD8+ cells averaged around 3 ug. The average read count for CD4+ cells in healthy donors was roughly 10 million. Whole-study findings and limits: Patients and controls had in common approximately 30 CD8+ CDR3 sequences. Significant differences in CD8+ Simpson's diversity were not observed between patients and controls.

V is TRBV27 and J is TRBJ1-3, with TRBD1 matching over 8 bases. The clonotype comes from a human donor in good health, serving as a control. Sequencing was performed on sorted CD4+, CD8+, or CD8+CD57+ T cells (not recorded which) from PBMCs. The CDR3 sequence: CASSPGTGLSGNTIYF. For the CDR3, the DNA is TGTGCCAGCAGTCCTGGGACAGGCCTCTCTGGAAACACCATATATTTT.